The clone carrying this TCR beta chain was counted a single time. Its antigen is unknown. The data derive from a study of cytomegalovirus exposure and HLA in healthy donors. Study results and limitations: The study designated fewer than 200 TCR beta chains cytomegalovirus-associated. Confirmation was obtained in vitro that three CMV-associated chains are specific for CMV antigens.

V lost 1 base to trimming and J lost 0 bases, with 3 bases between them. There are 14 residues in the CDR3. Germline CDR1 reads SGHNT; CDR2 reads YENEEA. Here immunoSEQ multiplex PCR was the method, and the copy in TCRdb shows in-frame clones only, minus some. Of some 170,000 clones listed, about 89% are singletons. This chain uses TRBV11-3 with TRBJ2-2, with D unclear. The clonotype originates from a man in his late teens or twenties in good health and CMV-seropositive. Sequencing input: PBMCs. In DNA, the CDR3 is TGTGCCAGCAGCTTAGCAGCGAACACCGGGGAGCTGTTTTTT. Its translation: CASSLAANTGELFF.